The 21 T cell receptor beta chains in this list originate from one sample, sequenced in a study of blood T cells in healthy people across ages. It was with a sample-barcoded 5' primer and a J-beta primer mix that a second PCR of roughly 7 to 12 cycles was run. One entry per CDR3 protein, called by TCRdb with MiXCR from the 5' RACE reads. The sample has some 800,000 distinct CDR3 sequences; roughly 44% are singletons. Sequencing input: blood. The receptors were gathered from a man aged 55 to 70 in good health.

The chain couples TRBV19 to TRBJ2-7; TRBD1 matches 8 bases. Trimming at V came to 5 bases and at J to 2 bases, leaving 8 bases not matched to a gene. In germline, CDR1 is LNHDA, CDR2 SQIVND (reference sequence). The CDR3 totals 15 residues. DNA for the CDR3: TGTGCCAGTAGTCCGAGGACAGGGCTCCCCTACGAGCAGTACTTC. It translates to CASSPRTGLPYEQYF.

The table lists this clonotype with many counts. The chain recombines TRBV4-3 with TRBJ2-3; 11 bases fit TRBD2. Trimming cost V 3 bases and J 2 bases; bases outside gene matches: 4. Germline V lookup: CDR1 LGHNA, CDR2 YSLEER. CDR3 size: 16 residues. CDR3 region: CASSHLAGGITDTQYF. The CDR3 DNA is TGCGCCAGCAGCCATTTAGCGGGGGGGATCACAGATACGCAGTATTTT.

The chain has TRBV6-2 or TRBV6-3 and TRBJ2-1, with D maybe TRBD1 (5 bases). Germline V gene data show CDR1 as MNHEY and CDR2 as SVGEGT. This CDR3 comprises 13 residues. V gave up 2 bases and J gave up 5 bases, with 7 bases separating them. The CDR3 nucleotides are TGTGCCAGCAGTTACCCGGACAACAATGAGCAGTTCTTC. Protein product: CASSYPDNNEQFF.

V and J are TRBV7-2 and TRBJ2-3, with D hard to call. Germline assignment: CDR1 SGHTA and CDR2 FQGNSA. The CDR3 is 16 amino acids. Trimming cost V 1 base and J 2 bases, with 13 bases left between them. The CDR3 protein is CASSLVRTLFTDTQYF. DNA for the CDR3: TGTGCCAGCAGCTTAGTCAGGACCTTATTCACAGATACGCAGTATTTT.

This clonotype was picked up a small number of times. The CDR3 DNA reads as TGCAGCGCCTGTGGGGCCGGGGGACGGGAAAAACTGTTTTTT. It codes for CSACGAGGREKLFF. The chain joins TRBV29-1 to TRBJ1-4; D may be TRBD1 (5 bases). Trimming pared 7 bases from V and 8 bases from J, leaving 20 bases between. Germline CDR1 is SQVTM and CDR2 is ANQGSEA. The CDR3 is 14 residues long.

This clonotype has just a few counts. V and J are TRBV9 and TRBJ2-5; D uncertain. V lost 0 bases and J 0 bases, leaving 6 bases between the germline ends. The CDR3 consists of 14 residues. CDR1 is SGDLS, CDR2 YYNGEE, per germline. The CDR3 bases are TGTGCCAGCAGCGTAGACCCGGACCAAGAGACCCAGTACTTC. It is translated as CASSVDPDQETQYF.

V usage is TRBV4-2 and J usage is TRBJ2-4, with a weak D call TRBD2 (6 bases). The V end lost 1 base, the J end lost 7 bases, and 11 bases lay between the germline ends. Per germline, CDR1 LGHNA and CDR2 YNFKEQ. The CDR3 totals 14 residues. This CDR3 is CASSQAIGGNIQYF. The CDR3 region has the DNA TGTGCCAGCAGCCAAGCAATTGGGGGGAACATTCAGTACTTC.

V is TRBV4-3 and J is TRBJ1-5; no clear D. The CDR3 runs 15 residues. The V gene lost 0 bases and the J gene lost 1 base, with 7 bases spanning the gap. Germline V gene data show CDR1 as LGHNA and CDR2 as YSLEER. The CDR3: CASSQDGTSNQPQHF. CDR3 sequence (DNA): TGCGCCAGCAGCCAAGATGGCACAAGCAATCAGCCCCAGCATTTT.

This chain connects TRBV6-5 to TRBJ2-7, with D possibly matching TRBD1 (6 bases). Germline V gene lookup returns CDR1 MNHEY and CDR2 SVGAGI. The V end was cut by 2 bases, the J end by 0 bases, with 14 bases between. This CDR3 contains 16 residues. CDR3 in amino acids: CASSYRQGTSSYEQYF. DNA of the CDR3: TGTGCCAGCAGTTACCGGCAGGGGACAAGCTCCTACGAGCAGTACTTC.

The chain is built from TRBV5-1 and TRBJ2-1; no reliable D call. The V end lost 4 bases, the J end lost 0 bases, and 14 bases lay between the germline ends. The CDR3 consists of 16 residues. Germline CDR1 is SGHRS and CDR2 is YFSETQ. CDR3 DNA sequence: TGCGCCAGCAGCCCTTGGTCCTCGGGCTCCTACAATGAGCAGTTCTTC. Translating it yields CASSPWSSGSYNEQFF.

As to this clonotype: A much larger clone lies one base from this, so it may be a read error. The chain is built from TRBV4-1 and TRBJ2-7, with 9 bases identical to TRBD1. There are 16 residues in the CDR3. V shed 1 base, J shed 3 bases, and the junction held 7 bases outside the gene matches. The germline CDR1 and CDR2 sequences are MGHRA and YSYEKL. CDR3 loop: CASSQGGGDRVYEQYF. DNA for the CDR3: TGCGCCAGCAGCCAAGGCGGAGGGGACAGGGTCTACGAGCAGTACTTC.

About this clonotype itself: This clone may be a read error of a much larger clone one base away. The rearrangement uses TRBV20-1 and TRBJ2-5, with D possibly called TRBD1 or TRBD2 (6 bases each). The CDR3 contains 12 residues. Trimming took 6 bases from V and 5 from J, leaving 13 bases between them. The germline V gene encodes CDR1 DFQATT and CDR2 SNEGSKA (reference sequence). This CDR3 is CSAGGGSETQYF. CDR3 sequence (DNA): TGCAGTGCCGGAGGGGGTAGCGAGACCCAGTACTTC.

This sequence joins TRBV20-1 and TRBJ2-1; D is uncertain. This CDR3 has 14 residues. Germline V gene lookup returns CDR1 DFQATT and CDR2 SNEGSKA (reference sequence). Trimming cost V 0 bases and J 0 bases, with 6 bases left between them. CDR3 DNA sequence: TGCAGTGCTAGAGATCAGAGCTCCTACAATGAGCAGTTCTTC. This codes for CSARDQSSYNEQFF.

This sequence joins TRBV14 and TRBJ1-1; D is ambiguous. The germline V gene encodes CDR1 SGHDN and CDR2 FVKESK. This CDR3 has 11 amino acids. V was clipped by 10 bases and J by 1 base, with 7 bases between them. For the CDR3, the DNA is TGTGCCAATCCAGCGAACACTGAAGCTTTCTTT. Protein: CANPANTEAFF.

This clonotype has a handful of counts. V usage is TRBV10-3 and J usage is TRBJ1-1; 7 nucleotides agree with TRBD1. In germline, CDR1 is ENHRY, CDR2 SYGVKD. Trimming removed 3 bases from V and 2 bases from J; junction bases left unmatched: 6. The CDR3 is 15 amino acids. CDR3 coding DNA: TGTGCCATCAGTGACAGGACAGGACAAAACACTGAAGCTTTCTTT. As protein: CAISDRTGQNTEAFF.

V gene TRBV5-1 combines with J gene TRBJ2-5, with 7 positions matching TRBD2. This CDR3 comprises 16 residues. The V gene end was trimmed by 3 bases and the J gene end by 2 bases; junction bases not matched to a gene: 10. Germline values: CDR1 SGHRS, CDR2 YFSETQ. CDR3 in DNA: TGCGCCAGCAGCTACCGGATAGCGGGCGATCAAGAGACCCAGTACTTC. It codes for CASSYRIAGDQETQYF.

The rearrangement joins TRBV3-1 to TRBJ2-1; TRBD2 aligns across 13 bases. From germline, CDR1 is LGHDT and CDR2 YNNKEL (reference sequence). V shed 3 bases, J shed 4 bases, and the junction held 6 bases outside the gene matches. The CDR3 consists of 17 residues. The CDR3 spells CASSQARLAGGYNEQFF. The CDR3 bases are TGTGCCAGCAGCCAGGCAAGACTAGCGGGGGGTTACAATGAGCAGTTCTTC.

This clonotype turned up a few times. The chain is built from TRBV3-1 and TRBJ2-5; unclear D gene. Germline values: CDR1 LGHDT, CDR2 YNNKEL (reference sequence). The CDR3 totals 14 residues. V shed 0 bases and J shed 7 bases, with 12 bases lying between them. The CDR3 region is CASSQDLPLWTQYF. The CDR3 DNA follows: TGTGCCAGCAGCCAAGATTTGCCTCTCTGGACCCAGTACTTC.

The DNA for the CDR3 is TGTGCCAGCAGTTTGGGACAGGGAGGTCGGAACGGGGAGCTGTTTTTT. Its protein product is CASSLGQGGRNGELFF. The V call is TRBV6-2 or TRBV6-3, the J call TRBJ2-2; 9 nucleotides match TRBD1. CDR1 and CDR2 (germline): MNHEY, SVGEGT. Germline trimming cut 4 bases from V and 7 bases from J; bases unmatched to any gene: 10. The CDR3 extends over 16 amino acids.

Notes on this clonotype: Since no conserved phenylalanine or tryptophan closes the CDR3, a read error is the likely cause. The limits of the CDR3 on the DNA are not certain, so only TCRdb's listed CDR3 is given. This rearrangement joins TRBV7-9 to TRBJ2-1; the D call of TRBD1 is as the table states it, not checked on the DNA. The CDR3 spans 15 residues, counting both ends. Germline CDR1 SEHNR, CDR2 FQNEAQ (reference sequence). This chain's CDR3 is CASSRTGSGYNEQFT.

In regard to this clonotype: This may arise from a read error, as a much more abundant clone is one base away. The V gene is TRBV29-1, the J gene TRBJ2-1; 9 bases fit TRBD1. The ends lost 7 bases at V and 6 bases at J; junction bases unmatched: 7. Germline CDR1 reads SQVTM; CDR2 reads ANQGSEA. This CDR3 has 13 amino acids. This chain's CDR3 is CSGGQGHSNEQFF. CDR3 bases: TGCAGCGGGGGACAGGGCCATAGCAATGAGCAGTTCTTC.